Listed below are T cell receptor beta chains from one sample, sequenced in a study of blood T cell repertoires in COVID-19. Repertoires were generated with immunoSEQ multiplex PCR, while TCRdb's copy carries only in-frame clones and drops some. The sample has some 260,000 clones; approximately 88% are singletons. Source material: peripheral blood. The receptors were sampled from a woman aged 70-85 years with COVID-19, enrolled during active disease. CDR3s include the opening cysteine and the closing phenylalanine or tryptophan. A D gene is named only where the DNA matches it firmly. Only some rows state a clone size, as once, few, many or a class for expanded clones.

abundance	v_gene	j_gene	d_gene	CDR3nt	CDR3aa
.	TRBV19	TRBJ2-3	TRBD1	TGTGCCAGTAGTGCGCCGGGACAGGGAACAGATACGCAGTATTTT	CASSAPGQGTDTQYF
.	TRBV6-5	TRBJ2-1	.	TGTGCCAGCAGTTACGGTCGGACAAGGGATAATGAGCAGTTCTTC	CASSYGRTRDNEQFF
.	TRBV27	TRBJ2-3	.	TGTGCCAGCAGTTGGAACAGGGAAAGCACAGATACGCAGTATTTT	CASSWNRESTDTQYF
.	TRBV27	TRBJ1-1	TRBD1	TGTGCCAGCAAACCCAGGACAGGGGGAATGAACACTGAAGCTTTCTTT	CASKPRTGGMNTEAFF
few	TRBV28	TRBJ1-5	.	TGTGCCAGCAGCCCCGTGGTGGGCCATCAGCCCCAGCATTTT	CASSPVVGHQPQHF
.	TRBV7-9	TRBJ2-5	.	TGTGCCAGCACACGGGGGGCTGAGTTCCAAGAGACCCAGTACTTC	CASTRGAEFQETQYF
.	TRBV27	TRBJ2-7	TRBD2	TGTGCCAGCAGAACGTCATTATCAGCTAGCGGGAGCGTCTACGAGCAGTACTTC	CASRTSLSASGSVYEQYF
.	TRBV21-1	TRBJ2-1	.	TGTGCCGGGTATACAGGGTTCAATGAGCAGTTCTTC	CAGYTGFNEQFF
few	TRBV28	TRBJ2-7	.	TGTGCCAGCACCACCTCCGGTGCAGGGTACAACGAGCAGTACTTC	CASTTSGAGYNEQYF
.	TRBV7-2	TRBJ1-4	.	TGTGCCAGCAGCTTATGGGGGGTTAATGAAAAACTGTTTTTT	CASSLWGVNEKLFF